The 18 T cell receptor beta chains below come from one sample, sequenced in a study of identical twins (TCRdb year 2016). Library preparation employed 5' RACE. The sequencer was an Illumina HiSeq 2000. TCRdb redid the processing of the public reads, applying fastp at Q25 and MiXCR, and retained in-frame beta chains. CDR3 protein duplicates are merged, each entry listing the most common genes and DNA. The sample contains about 900,000 distinct CDR3 sequences, 10% to 15% of them found a single time. In total, the top ten clones hold around 1.6% of the sample. This sample was shared with a second study, whose subject was yellow fever vaccine responses in identical twins.

Sequencing used PBMCs. The receptors originated from a woman aged 18-29 years in good health.

This clonotype was counted a few times. The V gene is TRBV7-9, the J gene TRBJ2-1; D is unclear. The CDR3 consists of 13 residues. Deletions cut 2 bases from V and 9 bases from J, with 11 bases between. From germline, CDR1 is SEHNR and CDR2 FQNEAQ (reference sequence). This chain's CDR3 is CASSLSRDSEQFF. The CDR3 coding sequence is TGTGCCAGCAGCTTATCACGAGATAGTGAGCAGTTCTTC.

J is TRBJ2-2 and V is TRBV29-1; TRBD1 might be the D (6 bases). Looked up from germline, CDR1 is SQVTM and CDR2 is ANQGSEA. Trimming stripped 4 bases from V and 5 bases from J, with 14 bases between. The CDR3 length is 14 residues. For the CDR3, the DNA is TGCAGCGTTGTCCCACAGGGAGTTACCGGGGAGCTGTTTTTT. As protein: CSVVPQGVTGELFF.

This clonotype was recorded a few times. The chain has TRBV5-5 and TRBJ2-7, with D perhaps matching TRBD1 (6 bases). CDR1 SGHKS and CDR2 YYEKEE come from the germline V gene (reference sequence). The germline V and J ends were trimmed by 4 bases and 5 bases, with 19 bases remaining between them. CDR3 length equals 15 residues. The CDR3 spells CASSQERTELNEQYF. In DNA form, the CDR3 reads TGTGCCAGCAGCCAGGAACGGACAGAGCTCAACGAGCAGTACTTC.

This clonotype has ten or more counts. V is TRBV5-1 and J is TRBJ2-3; D perhaps matches TRBD1 (6 bases). CDR1 is SGHRS, CDR2 YFSETQ, per germline. With 4 bases removed from V and 2 bases from J, the gap between germline ends came to 14 bases. The CDR3 consists of 15 residues. The CDR3 here is CASSASGAATDTQYF. CDR3 sequence (DNA): TGCGCCAGCAGCGCTTCAGGGGCGGCCACAGATACGCAGTATTTT.

This clonotype was counted only a few times. CDR3 nucleotide sequence: TGCGCCAGCAGCTTAGACCTCCTAACTAGCGGGTTAAGCTCCTACGAGCAGTACTTC. This gives the protein CASSLDLLTSGLSSYEQYF. The chain employs TRBV5-1 and TRBJ2-7, with 9 positions matching TRBD2. V was pared by 2 bases and J by 0 bases, with 15 bases of the junction left unmatched. Germline lookup yields CDR1 SGHRS and CDR2 YFSETQ. There are 19 residues in the CDR3.

This clonotype was counted many times. The gene calls are TRBV12-5 and TRBJ2-2, with no clear D. Trimming left V 7 bases short and J 1 base short, with 16 bases between. Per germline, CDR1 LGHNT and CDR2 FRNRAP. This CDR3 has 16 amino acids. CDR3 region: CASALNPSLNTGELFF. Here the CDR3 DNA reads TGTGCTAGTGCCCTGAATCCCTCATTGAACACCGGGGAGCTGTTTTTT. Looking up the rest from reference TRBV12-5 and TRBJ2-2 gives the full variable domain: DARVTQTPRHKVTEMGQEVTMRCQPILGHNTVFWYRQTMMQGLELLAYFRNRAPLDDSGMPKDRFSAEMPDATLATLKIQPSEPRDSAVYFCASALNPSLNTGELFFGEGSRLTVL.

The V call is TRBV6-1, the J call TRBJ2-1; D may be TRBD2 (5 bases). The CDR3 contains 15 residues. Per the germline V gene, CDR1 is MNHNS and CDR2 is SASEGT. V shed 1 base and J shed 8 bases, with 15 bases lying between them. Written as DNA, the CDR3 is TGTGCCAGCAGTGAAGGTCTAGCTGCTAGTCATGAGCAGTTCTTC. Encoded protein: CASSEGLAASHEQFF.

There are many counts of this clonotype. The J gene is TRBJ2-2, the V gene TRBV6-1; 8 positions match TRBD2. With 6 bases clipped from V and 4 bases from J, the junction kept 7 bases outside the gene matches. Germline loops: CDR1 MNHNS, CDR2 SASEGT. This CDR3 region has 15 residues. The CDR3 is CASSPGGAGTGELFF. The CDR3 region has the DNA TGTGCCAGCAGCCCCGGGGGGGCGGGCACCGGGGAGCTGTTTTTT.

This clonotype was counted a few times. The CDR3 region is CASSRRDWSTDTQYF. The DNA of the CDR3 is TGTGCCAGCAGCCGCCGGGACTGGAGCACAGATACGCAGTATTTT. This chain links TRBV7-9 with TRBJ2-3, with D possibly being TRBD2 (6 bases). The CDR3 covers 15 residues. Trimming took off 5 bases at V and 0 bases at J, with 12 bases between the two ends. CDR1 is SEHNR and CDR2 is FQNEAQ in the germline V gene (reference sequence).

This clonotype was observed a few times. The rearrangement joins TRBV12-3 or TRBV12-4 to TRBJ2-1, with 8 nucleotides matching TRBD1. This CDR3 region has 14 residues. Germline trimming cut 5 bases from V and 6 bases from J; bases unmatched to any gene: 6. CDR3 coding DNA: TGTGCCAGCAGTGAGCAGGGGGCAGGCAATGAGCAGTTCTTC. Translation: CASSEQGAGNEQFF.

The rearrangement joins TRBV7-2 to TRBJ2-4; D is ambiguous. Germline CDR1 and CDR2: SGHTA and FQGNSA. V lost 4 bases, J lost 0 bases, and 16 bases lay in between. CDR3 length equals 17 residues. CDR3 in amino acids: CASSSGSVQLAKNIQYF. The DNA of the CDR3 is TGTGCCAGCAGCTCTGGGTCCGTCCAGCTAGCCAAAAACATTCAGTACTTC.

The chain joins TRBV4-2 to TRBJ2-5, with a possible D match to TRBD2 (5 bases). Trimming took off 1 base at V and 3 bases at J, with 15 bases between the two ends. There are 16 residues in the CDR3. Germline V gives CDR1 LGHNA, CDR2 YNFKEQ. The CDR3 nucleotides read TGTGCCAGCAGCCAAGTTCTGGCGGACTCCAAAGAGACCCAGTACTTC. This encodes CASSQVLADSKETQYF.

The V gene is TRBV7-9, the J gene TRBJ2-1; 8 nucleotides line up with TRBD2. Germline CDR1 is SEHNR and CDR2 is FQNEAQ (reference sequence). V lost 4 bases, J lost 8 bases, and 4 bases stayed unmatched. The CDR3 has 13 amino acids. The DNA for the CDR3 is TGTGCCAGCAGCTCGGGACTAGTCGATGAGCAGTTCTTC. This encodes CASSSGLVDEQFF.

J is TRBJ1-1 and V is TRBV7-2, with D possibly TRBD1 on 6 matching bases. Germline V gene data show CDR1 as SGHTA and CDR2 as FQGNSA. This CDR3 spans 13 amino acids. Trimming removed 5 bases from V and 5 bases from J, with 12 bases in between. This CDR3 is CASSLDSLTEAFF. The CDR3 DNA follows: TGTGCCAGCAGCCTGGACAGCCTGACTGAAGCTTTCTTT.

This clonotype was seen ten or more times. The chain uses TRBV7-6 and TRBJ2-1; D not resolved. Germline V gene data show CDR1 as SGHVS and CDR2 as FNYEAQ. V was cut by 1 base and J by 13 bases, with 11 bases left in between. The CDR3 is 12 amino acids. The CDR3 is CASSLVSQPQFF. The CDR3 bases are TGTGCCAGCAGCTTAGTTTCACAGCCTCAGTTCTTC.

This clonotype showed up just a few times. J is TRBJ2-1 and V is TRBV27; D is undetermined. Between the trimmed V and J ends, which lost 0 bases and 9 bases, there was a span of 9 bases. The germline V gene has CDR1 MNHEY and CDR2 SMNVEV (reference sequence). The CDR3 has 13 amino acids. As DNA, the CDR3 is TGTGCCAGCAGTTTATCCGGGCGGTCTGAGCAGTTCTTC. Its translation is CASSLSGRSEQFF.

This chain joins TRBV28 and TRBJ1-3; D is possibly TRBD1 (6 bases). The germline CDR1 and CDR2 sequences are MDHEN and SYDVKM. The CDR3 contains 15 residues. V lost 1 base to trimming and J lost 6 bases, with 13 bases between them. CDR3 loop: CASSLLRGRSNTIYF. The CDR3 region has the DNA TGTGCCAGCAGTTTATTACGGGGGCGTTCAAACACCATATATTTT.

This clonotype was detected many times. The J gene is TRBJ1-2, the V gene TRBV20-1, with D unclear. Per germline, CDR1 DFQATT and CDR2 SNEGSKA (reference sequence). There are 16 residues in the CDR3. Between the trimmed V and J ends, which lost 0 bases and 0 bases, there was a span of 14 bases. The CDR3 DNA is TGCAGTGCTAGAGATTCAATGAGTCCTCCTAACTATGGCTACACCTTC. Its protein product is CSARDSMSPPNYGYTF.